This TCR beta chain originates from a study of blood T cell repertoires in COVID-19. This CDR3 is built from 15 residues. V dropped 6 bases and J dropped 4; count of bases not matched to a gene: 6. Germline assignment: CDR1 SGHAT and CDR2 FQDESV (reference sequence). The authors' processing: Amplification of reference gene primers was used by the study to estimate nucleated cell counts. Produced via immunoSEQ multiplex PCR; TCRdb's table is partial and in-frame only. The V and J calls and the clone size are those of that table, but D and trimming were determined from the DNA. In the table there are around 100,000 clones, roughly 84% of which are singletons.

The rearrangement links TRBV11-1 to TRBJ2-5; TRBD2 agrees at 12 bases. The specimen sequenced was peripheral blood. This TCR was recovered from a middle-aged man with acute or convalescent COVID-19. Written as DNA, the CDR3 is TGTGCCAGCAGACCGGGACTAGCGGGCACAGAGACCCAGTACTTC. This sequence encodes CASRPGLAGTETQYF.